This T cell receptor beta chain comes out of a study of blood T cell repertoires in COVID-19. On the study more broadly: Collection of acute and convalescent COVID-19 samples took place in the United States, Italy and Spain.

Profiled with immunoSEQ multiplex PCR; TCRdb holds only in-frame clones, not every one. In the table there are tens of thousands of clones, approximately 78% of which are singletons. This CDR3 region has 15 residues. Trimming took 3 bases from V and 2 from J; bases not matched to a gene: 4. CDR1 is KGHDR, CDR2 SFDVKD, per germline. This chain connects TRBV24-1 to TRBJ2-3; 7 bases are shared with TRBD1. The sequencing input was peripheral blood. The clonotype originates from a man between 65 and 85 years old with acute or convalescent COVID-19. The CDR3 region is CATSDRTGNTDTQYF. The CDR3 DNA is TGTGCCACCAGTGATCGGACAGGAAACACAGATACGCAGTATTTT.